The T cell receptor (beta chain) described here comes from a study of blood T cell repertoires in COVID-19. Study background: Donors in the United States, Italy and Spain gave samples during acute or convalescent COVID-19. PBMCs, B-cell-depleted T cells, or T cells were the source of the cDNA or gDNA that made up the material.

This clone is a singleton in its sample. Source study methods: Amplified reference gene primers provided the basis for estimating nucleated cell counts. Sequenced by immunoSEQ multiplex PCR; TCRdb stores in-frame clones only, minus some. V, J and clone size are taken as reported in that table, and D and trimming were inferred from the DNA itself. This table holds over 200,000 clones, just under 90% found once. The clonotype was recovered from a man in his 60s who had recovered from COVID-19. The sample taken for sequencing was peripheral blood.

The CDR3 nucleotides read TGTGCCAGCAGCTTGGAAGTCCTAGCCTCAGGGCAGTTCTTC. It yields the protein CASSLEVLASGQFF. This chain uses TRBV5-5 with TRBJ2-1, with D perhaps TRBD2 (5 bases). Trimming cost V 0 bases and J 12 bases, with 16 bases left between them. The germline CDR1 and CDR2 sequences are SGHKS and YYEKEE (reference sequence). The CDR3 extends over 14 amino acids.